Below, 5 T cell receptor beta chains from the same sample are listed, as sequenced in a study of cytomegalovirus exposure and HLA in healthy donors. Use of 60 Vbeta and 13 Jbeta primers characterized the PCR. The assay was immunoSEQ multiplex PCR, and TCRdb's table has in-frame clones only and misses some. The sample gives under 150,000 clones, around 84% of which show up once; approximately 2.4% is in the top ten. Material for sequencing was PBMCs. These receptors were collected from a man aged 50-59 years in good health and CMV-seronegative.

Here the CDR3 reads CATSSGLNSPLHF. The CDR3 bases are TGTGCCACCAGCTCGGGACTGAATTCACCCCTCCACTTT. This chain joins TRBV15 and TRBJ1-6; D is possibly TRBD1 (5 bases). The CDR3 covers 13 residues. Between the trimmed V and J ends, which lost 5 bases and 7 bases, there was a span of 9 bases. Per germline, CDR1 LNHNV and CDR2 YYDKDF (reference sequence).

V usage is TRBV6-1 and J usage is TRBJ1-4; no reliable D call. CDR1 and CDR2 from the germline V gene are MNHNS and SASEGT. The V gene lost 5 bases and the J gene lost 8 bases, with 15 bases spanning the gap. The CDR3 length is 14 residues. In nucleotides, the CDR3 is TGTGCCAGCAGTCTAGGGATAAGGGAGGAAAAACTGTTTTTT. It translates to CASSLGIREEKLFF.

The gene calls are TRBV6-1 and TRBJ2-5, with D possibly being TRBD2 (6 bases). The germline V gene encodes CDR1 MNHNS and CDR2 SASEGT. V shed 10 bases and J shed 4 bases, with 16 bases lying between them. This CDR3 spans 13 amino acids. The DNA of the CDR3 is TGTGCCACCGCTTGGGGGGTGGGAGAGACCCAGTACTTC. Protein product: CATAWGVGETQYF.

The V call is TRBV6-1, the J call TRBJ1-1; a possible D gene is TRBD1 (5 bases). Germline V lookup: CDR1 MNHNS, CDR2 SASEGT. V dropped 4 bases and J dropped 0 bases, with 12 bases sitting between them. This CDR3 comprises 15 residues. The DNA of the CDR3 is TGTGCCAGCAGTGGCAGGGCTGGGGTGAACACTGAAGCTTTCTTT. Translation: CASSGRAGVNTEAFF.

This clone showed up just a few times. The chain carries TRBV4-2 and TRBJ2-4; 10 bases line up with TRBD1. The V gene's germline CDR1 is LGHNA and CDR2 YNFKEQ. The CDR3 contains 16 residues. The V and J ends lost 2 bases and 1 base, in that order; junction bases with no gene match: 2. DNA for the CDR3: TGTGCCAGCAGCCAACCGGGACAGGGGGCCAAAAACATTCAGTACTTC. Amino acids: CASSQPGQGAKNIQYF.